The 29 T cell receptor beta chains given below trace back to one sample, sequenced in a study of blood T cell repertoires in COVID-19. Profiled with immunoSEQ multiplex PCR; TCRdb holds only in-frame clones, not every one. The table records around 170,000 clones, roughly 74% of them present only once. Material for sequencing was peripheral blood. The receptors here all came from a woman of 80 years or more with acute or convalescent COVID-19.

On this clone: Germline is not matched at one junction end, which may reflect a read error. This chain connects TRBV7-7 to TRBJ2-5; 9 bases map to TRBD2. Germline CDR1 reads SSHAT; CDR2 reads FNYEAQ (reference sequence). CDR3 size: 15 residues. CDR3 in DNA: TGTGCTAGCAGCTTAAGTAGCGGGAGTGTAGAGACCCAGTACTTC. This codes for CASSLSSGSVETQYF.

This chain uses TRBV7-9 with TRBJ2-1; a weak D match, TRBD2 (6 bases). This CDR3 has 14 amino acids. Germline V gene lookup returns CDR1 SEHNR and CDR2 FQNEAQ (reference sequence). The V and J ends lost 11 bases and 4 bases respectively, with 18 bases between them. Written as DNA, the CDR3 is TGTGCCCCCACCCGACTTGGGAGGTACAATGAGCAGTTCTTC. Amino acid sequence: CAPTRLGRYNEQFF. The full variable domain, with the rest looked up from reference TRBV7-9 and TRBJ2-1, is DTGVSQNPRHKITKRGQNVTFRCDPISEHNRLYWYRQTLGQGPEFLTYFQNEAQLEKSRLLSDRFSAERPKGSFSTLEIQRTEQGDSAMYLCAPTRLGRYNEQFFGPGTRLTVL.

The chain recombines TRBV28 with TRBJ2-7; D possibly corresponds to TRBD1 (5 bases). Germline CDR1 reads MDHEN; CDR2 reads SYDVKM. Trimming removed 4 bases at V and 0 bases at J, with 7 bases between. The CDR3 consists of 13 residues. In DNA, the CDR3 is TGTGCCAGCAGTTGGGGCGGCTCCTACGAGCAGTACTTC. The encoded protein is CASSWGGSYEQYF.

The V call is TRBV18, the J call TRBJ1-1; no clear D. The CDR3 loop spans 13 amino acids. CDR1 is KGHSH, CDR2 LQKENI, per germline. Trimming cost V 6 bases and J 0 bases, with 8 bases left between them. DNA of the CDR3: TGTGCCAGCTCCCAAACAGTGAACACTGAAGCTTTCTTT. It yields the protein CASSQTVNTEAFF.

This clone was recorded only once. CDR3 bases: TGCGCCAGCAGCCAAGAGGAGCGGGAAAACCGCTACGAGCAGTACTTC. Amino acid sequence: CASSQEERENRYEQYF. The chain joins TRBV4-1 to TRBJ2-7; 7 nucleotides align to TRBD2. The CDR3 runs to 16 residues. V shed 0 bases and J 3 bases; nucleotides not matched to a gene: 8. Per germline, CDR1 MGHRA and CDR2 YSYEKL.

The chain's CDR3 is CAWSVSGTNYEQFF. Here the CDR3 DNA reads TGTGCCTGGAGTGTAAGCGGGACAAACTATGAGCAGTTCTTC. This rearrangement joins TRBV30 to TRBJ2-1; maybe TRBD2 (7 bases). The germline V gene has CDR1 GTSNPN and CDR2 SVGIG (reference sequence). The length of the CDR3 is 14 residues. Trimming left V 0 bases short and J 8 bases short, with 14 bases between.

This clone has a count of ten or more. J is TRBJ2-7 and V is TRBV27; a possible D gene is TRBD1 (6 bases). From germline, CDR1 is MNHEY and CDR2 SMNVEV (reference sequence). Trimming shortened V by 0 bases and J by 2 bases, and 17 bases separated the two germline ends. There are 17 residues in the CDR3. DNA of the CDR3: TGTGCCAGCAGTTTATCCCGCCCGGGACAACCGACCTACGAGCAGTACTTC. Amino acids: CASSLSRPGQPTYEQYF.

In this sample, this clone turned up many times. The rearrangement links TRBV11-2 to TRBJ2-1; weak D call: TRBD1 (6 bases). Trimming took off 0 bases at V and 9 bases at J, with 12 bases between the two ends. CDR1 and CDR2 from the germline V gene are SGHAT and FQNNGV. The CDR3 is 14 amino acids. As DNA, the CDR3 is TGTGCCAGCAGCTTAGAGGGGGCCTTGGGTGAGCAGTTCTTC. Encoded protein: CASSLEGALGEQFF. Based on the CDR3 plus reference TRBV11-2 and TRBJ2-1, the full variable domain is EAGVAQSPRYKIIEKRQSVAFWCNPISGHATLYWYQQILGQGPKLLIQFQNNGVVDDSQLPKDRFSAERLKGVDSTLKIQPAKLEDSAVYLCASSLEGALGEQFFGPGTRLTVL.

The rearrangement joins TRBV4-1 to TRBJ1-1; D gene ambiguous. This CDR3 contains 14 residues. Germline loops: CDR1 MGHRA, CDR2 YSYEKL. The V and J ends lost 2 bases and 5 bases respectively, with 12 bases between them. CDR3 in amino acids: CASSQLDGWTEAFF. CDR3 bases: TGCGCCAGCAGCCAACTAGACGGGTGGACTGAAGCTTTCTTT.

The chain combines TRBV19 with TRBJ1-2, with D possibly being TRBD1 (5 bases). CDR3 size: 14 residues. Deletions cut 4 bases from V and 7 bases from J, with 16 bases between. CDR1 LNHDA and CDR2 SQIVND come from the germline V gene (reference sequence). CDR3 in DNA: TGTGCCAGTAGTAAGAGCCCACAGGTTCGTGGCTACACCTTC. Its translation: CASSKSPQVRGYTF. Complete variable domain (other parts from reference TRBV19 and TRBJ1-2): DGGITQSPKYLFRKEGQNVTLSCEQNLNHDAMYWYRQDPGQGLRLIYYSQIVNDFQKGDIAEGYSVSREKKESFPLTVTSAQKNPTAFYLCASSKSPQVRGYTFGSGTRLTVV.

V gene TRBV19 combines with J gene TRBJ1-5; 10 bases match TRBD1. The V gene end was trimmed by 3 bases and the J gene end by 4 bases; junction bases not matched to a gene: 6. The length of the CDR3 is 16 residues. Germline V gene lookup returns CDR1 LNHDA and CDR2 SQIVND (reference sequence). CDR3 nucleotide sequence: TGTGCCAGTAGTATGGGGACAGGGGCGGGAAATCAGCCCCAGCATTTT. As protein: CASSMGTGAGNQPQHF.

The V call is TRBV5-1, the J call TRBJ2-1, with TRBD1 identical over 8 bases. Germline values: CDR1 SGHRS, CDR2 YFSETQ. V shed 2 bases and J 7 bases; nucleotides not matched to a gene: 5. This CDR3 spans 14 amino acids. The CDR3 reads CASSFYQGANEQFF. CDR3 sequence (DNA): TGCGCCAGCAGCTTCTATCAGGGGGCGAATGAGCAGTTCTTC.

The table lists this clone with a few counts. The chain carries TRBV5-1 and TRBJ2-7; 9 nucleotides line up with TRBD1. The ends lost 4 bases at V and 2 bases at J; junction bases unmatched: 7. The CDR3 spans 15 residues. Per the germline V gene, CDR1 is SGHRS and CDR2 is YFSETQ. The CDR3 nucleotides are TGCGCCAGCAGCCCTGGACAGGGGCCCGCCTACGAGCAGTACTTC. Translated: CASSPGQGPAYEQYF.

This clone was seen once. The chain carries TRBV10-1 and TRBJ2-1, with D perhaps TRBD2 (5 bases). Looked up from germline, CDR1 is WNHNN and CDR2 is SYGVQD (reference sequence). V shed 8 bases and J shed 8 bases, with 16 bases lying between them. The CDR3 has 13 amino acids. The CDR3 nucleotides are TGCGCCAGCGCCGCACCCGAGAGGGATGAGCAGTTCTTC. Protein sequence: CASAAPERDEQFF.

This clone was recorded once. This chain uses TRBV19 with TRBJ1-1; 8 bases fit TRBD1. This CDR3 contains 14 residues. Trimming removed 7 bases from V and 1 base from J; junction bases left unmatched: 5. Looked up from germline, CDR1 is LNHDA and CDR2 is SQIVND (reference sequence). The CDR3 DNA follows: TGTGCCAGTACCAACAGGGGGGGGAACACTGAAGCTTTCTTT. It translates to CASTNRGGNTEAFF. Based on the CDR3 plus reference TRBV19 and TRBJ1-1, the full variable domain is DGGITQSPKYLFRKEGQNVTLSCEQNLNHDAMYWYRQDPGQGLRLIYYSQIVNDFQKGDIAEGYSVSREKKESFPLTVTSAQKNPTAFYLCASTNRGGNTEAFFGQGTRLTVV.

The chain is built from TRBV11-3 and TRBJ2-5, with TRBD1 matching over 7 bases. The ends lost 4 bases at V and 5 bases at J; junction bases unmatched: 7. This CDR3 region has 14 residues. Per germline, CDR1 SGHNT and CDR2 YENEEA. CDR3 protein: CASSSQGTMETQYF. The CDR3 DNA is TGTGCCAGCAGCTCACAGGGGACGATGGAGACCCAGTACTTC.

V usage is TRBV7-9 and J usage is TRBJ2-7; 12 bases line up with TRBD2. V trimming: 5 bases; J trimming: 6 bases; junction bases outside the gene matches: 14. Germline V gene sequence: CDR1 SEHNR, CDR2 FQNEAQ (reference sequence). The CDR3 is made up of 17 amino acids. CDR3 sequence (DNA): TGTGCCAGCAGCACCTCCGGACTAGCGGGATCCCATGGCGAGCAGTACTTC. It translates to CASSTSGLAGSHGEQYF.

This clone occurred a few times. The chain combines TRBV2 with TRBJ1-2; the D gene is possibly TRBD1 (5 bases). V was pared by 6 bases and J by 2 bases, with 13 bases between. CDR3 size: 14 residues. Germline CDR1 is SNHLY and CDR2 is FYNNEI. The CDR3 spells CASSLTAGNYGYTF. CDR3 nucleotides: TGTGCCAGCAGCCTAACGGCAGGGAACTATGGCTACACCTTC.

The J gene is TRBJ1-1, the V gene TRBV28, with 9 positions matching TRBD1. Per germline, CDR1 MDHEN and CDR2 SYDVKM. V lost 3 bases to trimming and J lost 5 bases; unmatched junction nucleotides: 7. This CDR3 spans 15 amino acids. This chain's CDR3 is CASSLTGGPGTEAFF. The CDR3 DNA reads TGTGCCAGCAGTTTGACAGGGGGGCCTGGAACTGAAGCTTTCTTT.

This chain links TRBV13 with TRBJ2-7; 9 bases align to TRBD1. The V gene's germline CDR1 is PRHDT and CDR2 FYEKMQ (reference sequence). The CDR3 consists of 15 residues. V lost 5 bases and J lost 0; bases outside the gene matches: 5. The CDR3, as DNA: TGTGCCAGCAGCCGACAGGGGGGTCACTCCTACGAGCAGTACTTC. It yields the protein CASSRQGGHSYEQYF.

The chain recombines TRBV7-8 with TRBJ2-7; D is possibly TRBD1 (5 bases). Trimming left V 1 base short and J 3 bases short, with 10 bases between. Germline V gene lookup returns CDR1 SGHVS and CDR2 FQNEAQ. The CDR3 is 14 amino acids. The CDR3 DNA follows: TGTGCCAGCAGCTTAGGGCAGGGCTTCTACGAGCAGTACTTC. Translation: CASSLGQGFYEQYF. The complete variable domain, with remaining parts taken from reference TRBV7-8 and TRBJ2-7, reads GAGVSQSPRYKVAKRGQDVALRCDPISGHVSLFWYQQALGQGPEFLTYFQNEAQLDKSGLPSDRFFAERPEGSVSTLKIQRTQQEDSAVYLCASSLGQGFYEQYFGPGTRLTVT.

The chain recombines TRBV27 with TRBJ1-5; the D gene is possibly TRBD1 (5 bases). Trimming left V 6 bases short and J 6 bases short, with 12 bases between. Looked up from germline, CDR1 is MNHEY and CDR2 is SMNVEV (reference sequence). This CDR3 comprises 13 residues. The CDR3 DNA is TGTGCCAGCAGCCGTATCGGGGGTCAGCCCCAGCATTTT. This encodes CASSRIGGQPQHF.

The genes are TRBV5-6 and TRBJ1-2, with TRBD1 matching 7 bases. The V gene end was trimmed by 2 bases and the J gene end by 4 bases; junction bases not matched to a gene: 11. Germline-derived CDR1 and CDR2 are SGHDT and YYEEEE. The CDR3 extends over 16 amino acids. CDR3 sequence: CASSFLDREGGYGYTF. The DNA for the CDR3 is TGTGCCAGCAGCTTCCTTGACAGGGAAGGCGGCTATGGCTACACCTTC.

CDR3: CASSLGWSAGDEKLFF. The CDR3 DNA follows: TGTGCCAGCAGCTTAGGGTGGTCGGCAGGGGATGAAAAACTGTTTTTT. V usage is TRBV11-2 and J usage is TRBJ1-4; D may be TRBD1 (6 bases). The V gene's germline CDR1 is SGHAT and CDR2 FQNNGV. This CDR3 spans 16 amino acids. V lost 1 base to trimming and J lost 6 bases, with 15 bases between them. The variable domain in full, with the rest retrieved from reference TRBV11-2 and TRBJ1-4, is EAGVAQSPRYKIIEKRQSVAFWCNPISGHATLYWYQQILGQGPKLLIQFQNNGVVDDSQLPKDRFSAERLKGVDSTLKIQPAKLEDSAVYLCASSLGWSAGDEKLFFGSGTQLSVL.

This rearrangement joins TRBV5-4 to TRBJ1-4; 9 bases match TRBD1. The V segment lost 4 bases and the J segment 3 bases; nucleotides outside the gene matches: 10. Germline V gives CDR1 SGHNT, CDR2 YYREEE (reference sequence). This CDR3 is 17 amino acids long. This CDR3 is CASSQGQGAGANEKLFF. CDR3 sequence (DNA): TGTGCCAGCAGCCAGGGACAGGGAGCGGGGGCTAATGAAAAACTGTTTTTT.

CDR3 in amino acids: CASSVQGYNEQFF. The CDR3 DNA reads as TGCGCCAGCAGCGTCCAGGGGTACAATGAGCAGTTCTTC. V usage is TRBV5-1 and J usage is TRBJ2-1, with D possibly TRBD1 on 6 matching bases. The CDR3 has 13 amino acids. Per the germline V gene, CDR1 is SGHRS and CDR2 is YFSETQ. V was cut by 4 bases and J by 4 bases, with 9 bases left in between.

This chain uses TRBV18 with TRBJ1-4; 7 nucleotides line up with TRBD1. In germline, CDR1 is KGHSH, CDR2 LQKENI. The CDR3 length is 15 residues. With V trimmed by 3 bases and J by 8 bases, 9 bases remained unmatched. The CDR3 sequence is CASSPSGTVNEKLFF. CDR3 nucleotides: TGTGCCAGCTCACCGTCCGGGACAGTCAACGAAAAACTGTTTTTT.

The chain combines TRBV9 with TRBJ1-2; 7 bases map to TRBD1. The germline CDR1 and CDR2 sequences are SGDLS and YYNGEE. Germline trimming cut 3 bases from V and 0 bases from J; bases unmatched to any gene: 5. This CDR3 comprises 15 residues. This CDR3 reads CASSARTGPNYGYTF. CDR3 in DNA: TGTGCCAGCAGCGCTCGGACAGGACCTAACTATGGCTACACCTTC.

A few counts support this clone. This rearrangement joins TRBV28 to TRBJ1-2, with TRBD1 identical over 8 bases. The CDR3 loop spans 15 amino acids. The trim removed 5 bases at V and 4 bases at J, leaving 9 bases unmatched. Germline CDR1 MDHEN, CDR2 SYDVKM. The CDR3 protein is CASSPGTGTLYGYTF. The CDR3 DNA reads TGTGCCAGCAGTCCCGGGACAGGAACCCTCTATGGCTACACCTTC.